This TCR beta chain was captured by sequencing in a study of cytomegalovirus exposure and HLA in healthy donors. Study summary: There were approximately 80 million unique TCRs (from HLA-typed donors) in an early data release.

The PCR ran on 60 Vbeta and 13 Jbeta primers. Some clones are missing from TCRdb's copy, which holds only in-frame ones; the method was immunoSEQ multiplex PCR. The sample comprises 150,000 to 200,000 clones, about 75% of which are singletons, and under 2.5% rests with the top ten. This clone came up a few times. The CDR3 is made up of 15 amino acids. V was trimmed by 10 bases and J by 8 bases, leaving 24 bases between them. Looked up from germline, CDR1 is WSHSY and CDR2 is SAAADI. Sequenced: PBMCs. This chain links TRBV10-2 with TRBJ1-3, with a weak D call TRBD1 (5 bases). This clonotype originated in a female donor in good health and CMV-seronegative. CDR3 bases: TGCGCCACCTTTCCCAGACAGAACCAGGCGGACACCATATATTTT. Residues: CATFPRQNQADTIYF.